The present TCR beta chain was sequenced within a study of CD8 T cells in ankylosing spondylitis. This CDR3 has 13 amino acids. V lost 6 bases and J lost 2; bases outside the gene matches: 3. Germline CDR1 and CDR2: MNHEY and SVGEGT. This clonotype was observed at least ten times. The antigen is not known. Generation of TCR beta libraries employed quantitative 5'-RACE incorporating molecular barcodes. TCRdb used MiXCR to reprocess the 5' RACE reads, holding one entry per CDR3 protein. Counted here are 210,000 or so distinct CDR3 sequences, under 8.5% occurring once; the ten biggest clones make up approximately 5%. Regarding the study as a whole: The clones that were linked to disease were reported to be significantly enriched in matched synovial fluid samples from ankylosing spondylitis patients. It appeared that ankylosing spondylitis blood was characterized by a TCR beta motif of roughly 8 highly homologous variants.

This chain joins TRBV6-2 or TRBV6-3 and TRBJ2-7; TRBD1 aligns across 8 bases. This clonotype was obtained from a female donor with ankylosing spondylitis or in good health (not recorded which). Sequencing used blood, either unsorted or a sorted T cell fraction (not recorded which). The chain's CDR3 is CASSGQGTYEQYF. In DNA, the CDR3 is TGTGCCAGCAGCGGACAGGGAACCTACGAGCAGTACTTC.